One and the same sample provided the 19 T cell receptor beta chains below, sequenced in a study of T-cell memory formation after mild COVID-19. In TCRdb, the 5' RACE reads were re-called with MiXCR into one record per CDR3 protein. The data contain 380,000 or so distinct CDR3 sequences, around 13% of them singletons. The sequenced sample consisted of PBMCs or a T cell subset sorted from them (not recorded which). Receptors originate from a man younger than 30 who had mild COVID-19 (a few samples of this study predate the infection). Cell type and time point are not known.

The CDR3 nucleotides are TGTGCCAGCAGTTCCCCTGGGACAGCCTCCTACGAGCAGTACTTC. Its protein is CASSSPGTASYEQYF. The chain uses TRBV6-5 and TRBJ2-7; 7 positions match TRBD1. The CDR3 covers 15 residues. V shed 4 bases, J shed 0 bases, and the junction held 6 bases outside the gene matches. Germline lookup yields CDR1 MNHEY and CDR2 SVGAGI.

This rearrangement joins TRBV13 to TRBJ1-1; possible D gene TRBD1, 6 bases. Trimming took 5 bases from V and 5 from J, leaving 24 bases between them. The CDR3 runs to 17 residues. Germline V CDR1 and CDR2: PRHDT, FYEKMQ (reference sequence). The CDR3 nucleotides read TGTGCCAGCAGCGCCCCAGTCAAAGGGGGTTGGGGAACTGAAGCTTTCTTT. Translating gives CASSAPVKGGWGTEAFF.

V is TRBV15 and J is TRBJ2-2, with D perhaps TRBD2 (5 bases). The CDR3 length is 19 residues. Trimming took 0 bases from V and 0 from J, leaving 17 bases between them. Germline V gene sequence: CDR1 LNHNV, CDR2 YYDKDF (reference sequence). The CDR3 is CATSRDRVHGEPNTGELFF. For the CDR3, the DNA is TGTGCCACCAGCAGAGATCGGGTCCACGGGGAGCCGAACACCGGGGAGCTGTTTTTT.

This clonotype has a count of ten or more. V is TRBV4-1 and J is TRBJ1-2; a possible D gene is TRBD1 (5 bases). V lost 0 bases, J lost 7 bases, and 12 bases lay in between. This CDR3 region has 14 residues. The germline V gene encodes CDR1 MGHRA and CDR2 YSYEKL. CDR3 sequence: CASSQEWGEGGYTF. In DNA, the CDR3 is TGCGCCAGCAGCCAAGAGTGGGGGGAAGGTGGCTACACCTTC.

This clonotype has more than one count but fewer than ten. The genes are TRBV11-2 and TRBJ2-1, with D perhaps matching TRBD1 or TRBD2 (6 bases each). The CDR3 has 12 amino acids. Trimming took off 5 bases at V and 10 bases at J, with 12 bases between the two ends. Germline V CDR1 and CDR2: SGHAT, FQNNGV. Written as DNA, the CDR3 is TGTGCCAGCAGCCCCGGGGGCGTAGAGCAGTTCTTC. Amino acid sequence: CASSPGGVEQFF. The entire variable domain, with the rest obtained from reference TRBV11-2 and TRBJ2-1, is as follows: EAGVAQSPRYKIIEKRQSVAFWCNPISGHATLYWYQQILGQGPKLLIQFQNNGVVDDSQLPKDRFSAERLKGVDSTLKIQPAKLEDSAVYLCASSPGGVEQFFGPGTRLTVL.

This chain joins TRBV6-2 or TRBV6-3 and TRBJ2-1; perhaps TRBD1 as D (5 bases). Between the trimmed V and J ends, which lost 5 bases and 6 bases, there was a span of 35 bases. The CDR3 runs to 21 residues. The germline gives CDR1 MNHEY, CDR2 SVGEGT. The CDR3 region is CASSRYGPTVVGAVAGNEQFF. The CDR3 DNA reads TGTGCCAGCAGTCGTTACGGACCCACAGTGGTTGGGGCGGTAGCTGGCAATGAGCAGTTCTTC.

This chain uses TRBV6-5 with TRBJ2-1, with D possibly TRBD2 on 6 matching bases. Deletions cut 0 bases from V and 2 bases from J, with 14 bases between. The germline V gene has CDR1 MNHEY and CDR2 SVGAGI. This CDR3 spans 17 amino acids. CDR3 sequence: CASSYSRRGGAYNEQFF. CDR3 DNA sequence: TGTGCCAGCAGTTACTCGCGGCGGGGAGGAGCCTACAATGAGCAGTTCTTC.

The chain combines TRBV7-9 with TRBJ2-5; 9 bases map to TRBD2. The CDR3 covers 15 residues. CDR1 and CDR2 (germline): SEHNR, FQNEAQ (reference sequence). The V and J ends lost 2 bases and 5 bases, in that order; junction bases with no gene match: 6. CDR3 loop: CASSLRGGARETQYF. The CDR3, as DNA: TGTGCCAGCAGCTTACGCGGGGGGGCCCGGGAGACCCAGTACTTC.

This clonotype came up a few times. This chain joins TRBV29-1 and TRBJ2-7; 10 bases line up with TRBD1. This CDR3 contains 13 residues. Germline V gives CDR1 SQVTM, CDR2 ANQGSEA. Germline trimming cut 4 bases from V and 5 bases from J; bases unmatched to any gene: 5. CDR3 region: CSVVWTGGNEQYV. CDR3 in DNA: TGCAGCGTTGTCTGGACAGGGGGGAACGAGCAGTACGTC.

This sequence joins TRBV6-6 and TRBJ2-7; D uncertain. The CDR3 is 15 amino acids. CDR1 is MNHNY and CDR2 is SVGAGI in the germline V gene (reference sequence). V was clipped by 0 bases and J by 0 bases, with 9 bases between them. CDR3: CASSYSYGSSYEQYV. The CDR3 DNA sequence: TGTGCCAGCAGTTACTCCTACGGTAGCTCCTACGAGCAGTACGTC.

With regard to this clonotype: Because the CDR3's place on the DNA is in doubt, the DNA is left out and the CDR3 is given as listed by TCRdb. The chain couples TRBV12-3 or TRBV12-4 to TRBJ1-4. The CDR3 adds up to 14 amino acids, both ends counted. This chain's CDR3 is CASSFGSGDEKLFF.

This clonotype came up many times. V usage is TRBV7-9 and J usage is TRBJ2-2; D is ambiguous. Germline V CDR1 and CDR2: SEHNR, FQNEAQ (reference sequence). V was pared by 0 bases and J by 7 bases, with 6 bases between. CDR3 length: 13 residues. The CDR3 loop is CASSLAPVGELFF. The CDR3 DNA is TGTGCCAGCAGCTTAGCTCCGGTCGGGGAGCTGTTTTTT.

This clonotype was counted between two and nine times. J is TRBJ1-1 and V is TRBV4-3; 11 bases fit TRBD1. V lost 3 bases, J lost 2 bases, and 2 bases stayed unmatched. This CDR3 has 15 residues. Germline V gives CDR1 LGHNA, CDR2 YSLEER. CDR3 sequence (DNA): TGCGCCAGCAGCCACCGGACAGGGGGCAACACTGAAGCTTTCTTT. It translates to CASSHRTGGNTEAFF.

This clonotype was seen more than once but under ten times. The rearrangement links TRBV20-1 to TRBJ2-3; weak D call: TRBD2 (7 bases). The CDR3 contains 18 residues. Per the germline V gene, CDR1 is DFQATT and CDR2 is SNEGSKA (reference sequence). Trimming removed 3 bases at V and 3 bases at J, with 25 bases between. The chain's CDR3 is CSASTVVSGRGSTDTQYF. CDR3 in DNA: TGCAGTGCTAGTACGGTGGTTTCGGGGAGGGGGAGTACAGATACGCAGTATTTT.

The gene calls are TRBV12-5 and TRBJ2-7; 7 bases align to TRBD1. Looked up from germline, CDR1 is LGHNT and CDR2 is FRNRAP. The trim removed 6 bases at V and 0 bases at J, leaving 2 bases unmatched. The CDR3 has 13 residues. The CDR3 bases are TGTGCTAGTGGATGGGACAGCTCCTACGAGCAGTACTTC. Translating it yields CASGWDSSYEQYF.

This clonotype was seen a handful of times. This chain joins TRBV15 and TRBJ1-1, with D perhaps matching TRBD1 (6 bases). CDR3 length: 14 amino acids. The ends were cut back, 10 bases at V and 0 bases at J, with 15 bases in the middle. The germline V gene encodes CDR1 LNHNV and CDR2 YYDKDF (reference sequence). The CDR3 reads CAISSYRVNTEAFF. The CDR3 region has the DNA TGTGCCATTTCATCGTACAGGGTGAACACTGAAGCTTTCTTT.

This clonotype has a handful of counts. The chain joins TRBV7-2 to TRBJ1-4; D is unresolved. V dropped 5 bases and J dropped 6 bases, with 13 bases sitting between them. The CDR3 is 14 residues long. Germline V gene lookup returns CDR1 SGHTA and CDR2 FQGNSA. CDR3 region: CASSQIWGDEKLFF. For the CDR3, the DNA is TGTGCCAGCAGCCAGATCTGGGGTGATGAAAAACTGTTTTTT. Using reference TRBV7-2 and TRBJ1-4 for the parts outside the CDR3, the full variable domain is GAGVSQSPSNKVTEKGKDVELRCDPISGHTALYWYRQSLGQGLEFLIYFQGNSAPDKSGLPSDRFSAERTGGSVSTLTIQRTQQEDSAVYLCASSQIWGDEKLFFGSGTQLSVL.

The chain combines TRBV4-3 with TRBJ2-7, with D perhaps TRBD1 or TRBD2 (5 bases each). V lost 0 bases and J lost 3, with 12 bases in between. Germline loops: CDR1 LGHNA, CDR2 YSLEER. The length of the CDR3 is 15 residues. For the CDR3, the DNA is TGCGCCAGCAGCCAAGATCCAGGGACGGTCTACGAGCAGTACTTC. It encodes CASSQDPGTVYEQYF.

The V call is TRBV7-3, the J call TRBJ2-3; D tentatively fits TRBD1 or TRBD2 (5 bases each). Trimming took 4 bases from V and 3 from J, leaving 8 bases between them. Germline loops: CDR1 SGHTA, CDR2 FQGTGA. The CDR3 totals 13 residues. This CDR3 is CASSSGPTDTQYF. CDR3 coding DNA: TGTGCCAGCAGCTCGGGGCCGACAGATACGCAGTATTTT.